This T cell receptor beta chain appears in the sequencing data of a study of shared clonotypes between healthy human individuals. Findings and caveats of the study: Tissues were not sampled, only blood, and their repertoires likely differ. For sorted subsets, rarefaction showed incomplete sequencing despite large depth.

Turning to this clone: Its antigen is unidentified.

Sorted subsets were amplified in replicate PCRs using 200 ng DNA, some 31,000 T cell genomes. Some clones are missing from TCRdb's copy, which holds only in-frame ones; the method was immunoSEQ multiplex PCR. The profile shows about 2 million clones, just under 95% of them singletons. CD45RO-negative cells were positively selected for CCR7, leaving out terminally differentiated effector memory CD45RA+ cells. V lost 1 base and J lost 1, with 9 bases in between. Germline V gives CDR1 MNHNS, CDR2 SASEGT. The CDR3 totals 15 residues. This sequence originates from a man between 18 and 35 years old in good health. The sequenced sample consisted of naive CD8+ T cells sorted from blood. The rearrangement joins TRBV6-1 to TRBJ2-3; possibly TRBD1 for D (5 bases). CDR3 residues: CASSEGHRRTDTQYF. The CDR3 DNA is TGTGCCAGCAGTGAAGGGCACAGGCGCACAGATACGCAGTATTTT.